This TCR beta chain was recovered during a study of response to subunit inactivated influenza vaccine. Overall study findings and caveats: It was suggested by the authors that few new T cells are recruited by each seasonal influenza vaccination.

One entry per CDR3 protein results from TCRdb running MiXCR on the RT-PCR reads. The sample yields just over 300,000 distinct CDR3 sequences, approximately 23% seen once. The CDR3 has 12 residues. Per germline, CDR1 MDHEN and CDR2 SYDVKM. Trimming stripped 4 bases from V and 6 bases from J, with 8 bases between. This clonotype was found a few times. The antigen is unknown. The source is a man between 45 and 75 years old who received an inactivated influenza vaccine. The sample consisted of PBMCs from blood, taken 21 months after vaccination. The chain links TRBV28 to TRBJ2-3, with a possible D match to TRBD2 (6 bases). Written as DNA, the CDR3 is TGTGCCAGCAGTTGGAGGGCGGATACGCAGTATTTT. Protein sequence: CASSWRADTQYF.